Below, 3 T cell receptor beta chains from the same sample are listed, as sequenced in a study of technical replicates of blood from a few donors. Repertoires were generated with immunoSEQ multiplex PCR, while TCRdb's copy carries only in-frame clones and drops some. In the table there are 75,000 to 95,000 clones, 85% to 95% of which are singletons. What was sequenced was T cells isolated from PBMCs. The receptors shown here come from a human donor in good health.

The chain employs TRBV29-1 and TRBJ1-4, with D unresolved. Trimming cost V 6 bases and J 8 bases, with 16 bases left between them. CDR1 SQVTM and CDR2 ANQGSEA come from the germline V gene. The CDR3 totals 13 residues. The DNA of the CDR3 is TGCAGCGTCGGACCCTCGGGGAACGAAAAACTGTTTTTT. Residues: CSVGPSGNEKLFF.

The rearrangement links TRBV28 to TRBJ2-5, with 10 bases that match TRBD2. Germline-derived CDR1 and CDR2 are MDHEN and SYDVKM. The V segment lost 7 bases and the J segment 2 bases; nucleotides outside the gene matches: 4. The CDR3 sequence is 14 residues long. The CDR3 bases are TGTGCCAGCAACCCACTAGCGGGACAAGAGACCCAGTACTTC. The encoded protein is CASNPLAGQETQYF.

V gene TRBV7-9 combines with J gene TRBJ2-5; D gene ambiguous. The CDR3 has 12 residues. The germline V gene has CDR1 SEHNR and CDR2 FQNEAQ (reference sequence). V shed 1 base and J shed 10 bases, with 10 bases lying between them. This CDR3 is CASSLGLDDQYF. The CDR3 nucleotides read TGTGCCAGCAGCTTAGGTCTAGATGACCAGTACTTC.